The source of this TCR beta chain is a study of blood T cells in healthy people across ages. PCR was performed a second time for roughly 6 to 12 cycles using a sample-barcoded 5' primer and a J-beta primer mix. TCRdb re-called the 5' RACE reads through MiXCR, storing one row per CDR3 protein. Here the sample spans hundreds of thousands of distinct CDR3 sequences, about 51% being singletons. In germline, CDR1 is LGHNT, CDR2 FRNRAP. The V end was cut by 2 bases, the J end by 9 bases, with 11 bases between. The CDR3 extends over 13 amino acids. This TCR derives from a woman aged 80 or over in good health. This chain links TRBV12-5 with TRBJ2-1; unclear D gene. The specimen sequenced was blood. The CDR3 DNA reads as TGTGCTAGTGGTTTGCGGTTGGGTGCTGAGCAGTTCTTC. Translation gives CASGLRLGAEQFF.